Included here is one T cell receptor beta chain sequence, with context. There are a few counts of this clone. Its specific antigen is unknown. Base qualities are not provided; no much larger clone lies one nucleotide away. These data come from a study of cytomegalovirus exposure and HLA in healthy donors (TCRdb year 2017). In the study overall: An earlier analysis of a few hundred of the donors reported under 300 Gb of sequence data and 117 million unique TCR beta sequences obtained from around 190 million T cells. Approximately 330 gigabases of sequencing data and around 80 million unique TCR sequences made up an early release that covered about 640 HLA-typed donors. Of the 300 to 500 genotyped donors, approximately 80% were placed in the genetic ancestry cluster associated with self-reported Caucasian donors. The study was designed to test whether signatures of past pathogen exposure could be identified by cataloging public T cell receptors. The study used immunosequencing to profile the T cell repertoires of more than 650 subjects and linked those repertoires to cytomegalovirus serostatus. In addition to the first cohort of approximately 650 subjects, a separate validation cohort of some 120 different subjects was used. High-throughput TCR immunosequencing, statistical association of individual TCRs with disease status, and machine learning were combined to predict cytomegalovirus infection status. A later analysis re-examined previously published TCR beta repertoires from more than 550 donors and added high-resolution HLA genotyping to investigate patterns of TCR occurrence. Rather than using new phenotypic data, the later analysis identified candidate immune exposures from TCR beta sequences and from how often those sequences occurred across donors. An earlier analysis of approximately 630 of the donors applied high-throughput TCR beta sequencing to assess whether each TCR beta V gene segment acted as functional or pseudogenic. Alongside the repertoire data, information on donor age, sex, ethnicity and CMV serostatus was compiled. A later genetic analysis took genome-wide SNP genotypes for about three fifths of the roughly 670 donors and used that subset as a discovery cohort. Every repertoire in the discovery cohort had been generated on one and the same sequencing platform. HLA typing included class I and class II loci at four-digit resolution. The number of donors typed differed by locus, with about 629-640 for A, B, C, DRB1 and DQB1, roughly 520 for DQA1, some 570 for DPA1, and 472 for DPB1. Four or five DR-DQ haplotypes were handled as single units for association and clustering because linkage in the cohort was strong. Among several hundred genotyped donors of the cohort, an average of around 250,000 unique TCR beta nucleotide sequences was sequenced per donor, of which 15% to 20% were non-productive.

Library preparation employed the immunoSEQ multiplex PCR assay. A mixture of 60 forward primers for TCR Vbeta segments and 13 reverse primers for TCR Jbeta segments was used in the multiplex PCR. The CDR3 region of rearranged TCR beta genes was amplified from genomic DNA with a multiplex PCR assay. The amplified TCR beta libraries were sequenced on the Illumina HiSeq System as 87-base-pair reads. In the paper's pipeline: In a later analysis, about 80 million unique TCR beta chains were counted across the 650 to 700 repertoires, and around 10 million of these chains were shared by at least two donors. A nearest-neighbor algorithm error-corrected the raw reads and collapsed the reads into unique sequences, merging closely related sequences to remove PCR and sequencing errors. To assign V, D and J gene segments, CDR3 sequences were aligned to IMGT reference sequences. For a sequence to be retained, a match of at least six nucleotides was required to both a V gene segment and a J gene segment. A rearrangement counted as productive if the CDR3 had no stop codons and remained in frame with V and J, and every other rearrangement counted as non-productive. CDR3 was defined by IMGT convention, running from the second conserved V-encoded cysteine to the conserved J-encoded phenylalanine. In an earlier analysis of approximately 590 of the donors, sequences lacking an unambiguous match to a single V gene segment were excluded. In an earlier analysis of about 590 of the donors, a V segment was called functional when productive rearrangements were above 56.7%, and segregating when the standard deviation between donors exceeded 5%. A statistical classification framework was developed to diagnose cytomegalovirus status using the catalog of TCR beta chain sequences. A later analysis assigned V and J genes by comparing TCR nucleotide sequences with IMGT/GENE-DB human TR gene sequences. The TCRdist pipeline was used in a later analysis to assign CDR3 sequences and most-parsimonious VDJ recombination scenarios. In a later analysis, each TCR beta chain was defined by its CDR3 amino acid sequence together with its V-gene family, and reads without a unique V-gene family were excluded. In a later analysis, 500 to 650 highly shared, low-generation-probability nucleotide sequences were removed to address suspected cross-contamination and a sequencing artifact. In a later analysis, a clonal expansion index for each public chain was calculated from normalized within-repertoire ranks of inferred template counts. In a later analysis, generation probabilities were computed with a VDJ recombination model fitted to out-of-frame rearrangements, and the resulting probabilities were checked against IGoR. In a later analysis, TCR-TCR, TCR-HLA and TCR-CMV co-occurrence was scored with hypergeometric tests, and a repertoire-size bias correction was applied to TCR pairs. False discovery rates were estimated in a later analysis by permuting HLA or CMV assignments 20 times. In a later analysis, co-occurring TCRs were grouped with DBSCAN, and TCRdist sequence similarity was added when clustering was performed within HLA-allele-positive subsets. Co-occurrence clustering excluded repertoires with fewer than 30,000 or more than 120,000 public chains, plus five with anomalous nucleotide sharing. TCRdb provides this immuneACCESS table in a form limited to in-frame rearrangements. Some clones are lacking; in checked studies, under half of them reflect an unresolved V gene, and why the rest are absent is not known. The D gene and trimming were derived from the DNA, and the V and J assignments and clone size from that table. The sample profile shows about 170,000 clones; around 80% of them were found once. The ten largest clones take up 1% of the sample.

In total, 630 or so healthy bone marrow donors made up the cohort. All cohort members were sampled while nominally healthy, although unrecorded immune exposures were likely present. The donor was CMV seropositive and belonged to the group of 250 to 300 seropositive cohort members. Each donor provided a peripheral blood sample, and peripheral blood mononuclear cells were used for TCR beta sequencing. The Qiagen DNeasy Blood Extraction Kit was used to extract genomic DNA from the blood cell samples. Overall study outcomes, separate from this receptor: Roughly uniform sequencing depth across donors was assumed in presence/absence analyses, although this assumption may not hold. In a later genetic analysis, a missense DCLRE1C variant was associated with V-gene and J-gene trimming of TCR beta chains, and the association was replicated in an independent cohort. A group of highly shared sequence variants was considered likely to be a technical artifact of the sequencing pipeline. Linkage disequilibrium might explain the correlated functional status among segregating V segments, but an unknown experimental factor could not be ruled out. An earlier analysis of approximately 590 of the donors showed that most TCR beta V segments appeared in productive rearrangements either about 87% or about 30% of the time, which broadly matched IMGT annotations. Specific HLA alleles were associated with 16,951 TCR beta sequences at a false discovery rate of 0.05 in a later analysis. The classifier was reported to diagnose cytomegalovirus status with high specificity and sensitivity in both the original and validation cohorts. Compared with the roughly 670-donor mean, donors in an Asian-associated ancestry cluster had fewer N-insertions in productive TCRs, according to a later genetic analysis. The authors suggested that the approach could potentially be extended to other disease states and immunological phenotypes. HLA typing was unavailable for some donors at each locus, so association tests used only the typed subset. In a later analysis, HLA-associated TCR beta chains were found to be more clonally expanded and to have lower generation probabilities than equally common non-associated chains. The study listed 164 TCR beta chains as associated with cytomegalovirus. In this cohort, only TCR beta chains were sequenced, and detectable features were limited by the absence of alpha or paired-chain data. In a later analysis, the rate of TCR association differed among HLA loci, with DRB1 alleles having the most associated TCRs and HLA-C alleles having the fewest. According to a later analysis, most CMV-associated TCR beta chains appeared to be HLA-restricted, and the HLA associations seemed to be driven largely by CMV exposure. Three of the identified cytomegalovirus-associated TCR beta chains were confirmed in vitro to be specific for cytomegalovirus antigens. CMV serostatus was the only immune exposure information available for the cohort. A further reported finding was that TCR beta sequences accurately predicted the HLA-A and HLA-B alleles for most subjects in the first cohort. Across donors, most TCR sequences were observed very rarely, whereas some public TCRs were present in many individuals. A later analysis reported that several top co-occurrence clusters appeared linked to parvovirus B19, influenza, CMV and Epstein-Barr virus. Assigning TCR associations to individual alleles was difficult when HLA alleles, especially DR and DQ, strongly co-occurred. The earlier analysis of almost 600 of the donors excluded about 16 rarely observed V segments, including chromosome 9 orphons, because counts were too low.

This receptor was taken from a woman aged 45-60 years in good health and CMV-seropositive. Specimen: PBMCs.

This receptor carries the CDR3 CASSLATGFVGYTF. The DNA reads as follows: TGTGCCAGCAGTTTGGCGACAGGGTTCGTGGGCTACACCTTC. The chain uses TRBV28 and TRBJ1-2, with 7 middle bases fitting TRBD1. Trimming leaves V shorter by 3 bases and J shorter by 8 bases, with the junction holding 9 bases beyond the gene matches. CDR1 and CDR2 were assigned from the germline V gene as MDHEN and SYDVKM. There are 14 amino acids in the CDR3, from cysteine to phenylalanine inclusive. Of all the DNA, just the CDR3 is kept, 42 bases in frame from base 1.